The clone carrying this T cell receptor (beta chain) was counted at least ten times. Antigen specificity is unknown. The germline gives CDR1 MNHNS, CDR2 SASEGT. This CDR3 has 17 amino acids. Losses at the gene ends were 3 bases for V and 4 bases for J; bases not matched to a gene: 10. This sample is drawn from a study of T cell repertoires in cytomegalovirus infection. Study overall: It was recently identified HLA-C-restricted and well-studied HLA-B-restricted CMV epitopes that the study used. Public TCR beta signatures were indicative of both CMV infection and a matching HLA type. Points from the study as a whole: Cumulated frequencies of public TCR beta families served to identify carriers of CMV plus the relevant HLA. Dominant in the ex vivo response were TCR beta clonotypes restricted by HLA-C and specific for CMV.

TCRdb reanalysed the reads using MiXCR and keeps one entry per CDR3 protein. This sample carries 750,000 to 900,000 distinct CDR3 sequences, almost 30% of them seen once, and the ten largest clones take about an eighth. This clonotype originated in a human donor in good health (CMV status not recorded). Some clones in this sample may be carry-over from other donors' samples. The chain combines TRBV6-1 with TRBJ2-2; 8 bases align to TRBD1. Here the sequenced sample was cultured CD8+ T cells from PBMCs, taken from culture after CMV antigen stimulation. CDR3 in amino acids: CASSERRTGLLTGELFF. CDR3 coding DNA: TGTGCCAGCAGTGAGAGACGGACAGGGCTCCTCACCGGGGAGCTGTTTTTT.